This paragraph reports one T cell receptor (beta chain). Its cognate antigen is unknown. This specimen comes from a study of type 1 regulatory T cells. As for the study in general: An in vitro protocol generated T-allo10, a Tr1-enriched, alloantigen-specific CD4 T cell product.

Germline CDR1 KGHSH, CDR2 LQKENI. The CDR3 has 14 residues. V lost 4 bases and J lost 4, with 14 bases in between. T-allo10 cells from the graft donor were described as anergic, host-alloantigen-specific, and alloantigen-specific suppressors. TCRdb re-analysed the reads in MiXCR, keeping a single row per CDR3 protein. Found here are over 55,000 distinct CDR3 sequences, about 69% of them singletons; the top ten hold around 7.6%. The chain links TRBV18 to TRBJ2-7; D might be TRBD1 (6 bases). The source is a human donor in good health. Specimen: cultured T cells, either the whole culture or a sorted T cell fraction (not recorded which). Documented subset: Tr1-enriched cell product generated in vitro against host alloantigens. The CDR3 nucleotides are TGTGCCAGCTCACGTGACAGGCCGGATTACGAGCAGTACTTC. This gives the protein CASSRDRPDYEQYF.